This TCR beta chain is drawn from a study of T-cell reconstitution after alpha-beta-depleted transplantation in children. Findings of the study overall: Several hundred graft clones that had expanded were reportedly the source of alpha-beta T cells about two months after transplant. From surviving recipient T cells and thymic progenitors came the high day-60 TCRbeta diversity observed in some patients.

This clonotype was counted many times. Antigen specificity is unknown. The TCRbeta library was prepared with unique molecular identifiers. In TCRdb, the PCR reads were re-called with MiXCR into one record per CDR3 protein. The table includes about 300,000 distinct CDR3 sequences, 9.5% to 13% detected once. Per the germline V gene, CDR1 is DFQATT and CDR2 is SNEGSKA (reference sequence). V was clipped by 6 bases and J by 9 bases; unmatched bases: 9. This CDR3 contains 14 residues. The TCR sequence derives from a boy under three years old with acute myeloid leukemia, due to receive a stem cell transplant. The chain recombines TRBV20-1 with TRBJ2-1; TRBD2 aligns across 12 bases. The specimen was PBMCs, collected before TCRalphabeta/CD19-depleted stem cell transplant. The CDR3 nucleotides are TGCAGTGCAAATCTAGCGGGGGGGCCGGGTGAGCAGTTCTTC. Residues: CSANLAGGPGEQFF.